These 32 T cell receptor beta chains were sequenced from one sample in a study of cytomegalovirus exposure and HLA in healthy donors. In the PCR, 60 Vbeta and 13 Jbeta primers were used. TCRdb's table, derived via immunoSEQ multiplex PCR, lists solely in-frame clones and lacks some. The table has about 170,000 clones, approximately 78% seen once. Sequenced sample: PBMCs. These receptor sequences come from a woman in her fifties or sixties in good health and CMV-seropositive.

This CDR3 reads CASQGANYGYTF. CDR3 sequence (DNA): TGTGCCTCACAGGGGGCTAACTATGGCTACACCTTC. J is TRBJ1-2 and V is TRBV6-1; TRBD1 aligns across 8 bases. The germline V gene encodes CDR1 MNHNS and CDR2 SASEGT. The V and J ends lost 11 bases and 0 bases, in that order; junction bases with no gene match: 2. The CDR3 has 12 amino acids.

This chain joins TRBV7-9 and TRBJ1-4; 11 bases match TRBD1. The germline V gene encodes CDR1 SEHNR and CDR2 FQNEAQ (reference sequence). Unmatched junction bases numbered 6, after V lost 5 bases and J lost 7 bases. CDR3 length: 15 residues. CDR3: CASSPGQGAIEKLFF. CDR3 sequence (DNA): TGTGCCAGCAGCCCAGGACAGGGGGCTATTGAAAAACTGTTTTTT.

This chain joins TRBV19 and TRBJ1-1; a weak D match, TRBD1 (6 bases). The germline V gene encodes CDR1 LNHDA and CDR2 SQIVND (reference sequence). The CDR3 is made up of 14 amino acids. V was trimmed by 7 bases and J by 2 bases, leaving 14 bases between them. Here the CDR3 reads CASTTRTVNTEAFF. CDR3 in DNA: TGTGCCAGTACCACACGGACAGTAAACACTGAAGCTTTCTTT.

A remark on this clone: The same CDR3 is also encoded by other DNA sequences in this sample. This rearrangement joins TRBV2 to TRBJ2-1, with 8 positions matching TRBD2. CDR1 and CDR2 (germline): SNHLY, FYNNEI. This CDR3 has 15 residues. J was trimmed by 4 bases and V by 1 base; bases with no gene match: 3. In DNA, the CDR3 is TGTGCCAGCAGTGAAGGCCTAGCGGGTTACAATGAGCAGTTCTTC. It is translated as CASSEGLAGYNEQFF.

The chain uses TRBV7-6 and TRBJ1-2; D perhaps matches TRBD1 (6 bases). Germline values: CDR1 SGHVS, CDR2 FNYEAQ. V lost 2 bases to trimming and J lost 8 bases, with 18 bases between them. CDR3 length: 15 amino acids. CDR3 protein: CASSLSGGSFEGYTF. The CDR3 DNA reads TGTGCCAGCAGCTTATCGGGGGGCAGCTTTGAAGGCTACACCTTC.

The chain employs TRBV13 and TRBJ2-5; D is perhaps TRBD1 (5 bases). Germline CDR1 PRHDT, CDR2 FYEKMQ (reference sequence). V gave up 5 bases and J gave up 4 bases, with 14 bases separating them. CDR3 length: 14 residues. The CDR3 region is CASSLRQSRETQYF. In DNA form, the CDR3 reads TGTGCCAGCAGCCTTCGACAGTCTAGAGAGACCCAGTACTTC.

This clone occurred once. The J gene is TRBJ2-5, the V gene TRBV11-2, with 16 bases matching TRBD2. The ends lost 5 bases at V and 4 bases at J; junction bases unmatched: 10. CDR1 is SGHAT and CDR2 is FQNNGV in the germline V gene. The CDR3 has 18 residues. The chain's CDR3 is CASSPPGLAGGLGETQYF. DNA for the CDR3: TGTGCCAGCAGCCCTCCGGGACTAGCGGGGGGGCTGGGAGAGACCCAGTACTTC.

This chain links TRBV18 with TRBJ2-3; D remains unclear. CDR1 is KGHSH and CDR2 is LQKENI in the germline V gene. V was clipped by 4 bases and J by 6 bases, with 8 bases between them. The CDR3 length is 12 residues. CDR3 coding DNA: TGTGCCAGCTCACAAGACGGGGATACGCAGTATTTT. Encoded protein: CASSQDGDTQYF.

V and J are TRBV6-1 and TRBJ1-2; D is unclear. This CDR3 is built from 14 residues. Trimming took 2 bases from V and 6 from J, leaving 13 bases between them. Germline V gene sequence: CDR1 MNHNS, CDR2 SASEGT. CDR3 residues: CASSEMGGSDGYTF. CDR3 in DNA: TGTGCCAGCAGTGAAATGGGTGGAAGCGATGGCTACACCTTC.

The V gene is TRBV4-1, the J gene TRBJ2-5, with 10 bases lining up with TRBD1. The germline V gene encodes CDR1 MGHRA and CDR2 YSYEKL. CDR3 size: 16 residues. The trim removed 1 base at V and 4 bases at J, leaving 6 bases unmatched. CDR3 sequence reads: CASSQATGTGAETQYF. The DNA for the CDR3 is TGCGCCAGCAGCCAAGCCACCGGGACAGGGGCAGAGACCCAGTACTTC.

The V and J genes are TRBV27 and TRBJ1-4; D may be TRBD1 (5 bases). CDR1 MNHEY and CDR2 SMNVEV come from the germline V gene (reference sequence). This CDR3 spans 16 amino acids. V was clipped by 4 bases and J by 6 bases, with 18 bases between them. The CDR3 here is CASSSWRGRVYEKLFF. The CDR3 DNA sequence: TGTGCCAGCAGTTCCTGGAGGGGACGCGTGTATGAAAAACTGTTTTTT.

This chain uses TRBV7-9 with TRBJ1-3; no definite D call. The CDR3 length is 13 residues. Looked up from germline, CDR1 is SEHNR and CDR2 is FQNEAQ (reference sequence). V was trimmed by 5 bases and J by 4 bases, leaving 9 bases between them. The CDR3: CASSPSSGNTIYF. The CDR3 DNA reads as TGTGCCAGCAGCCCGAGCTCCGGAAACACCATATATTTT.

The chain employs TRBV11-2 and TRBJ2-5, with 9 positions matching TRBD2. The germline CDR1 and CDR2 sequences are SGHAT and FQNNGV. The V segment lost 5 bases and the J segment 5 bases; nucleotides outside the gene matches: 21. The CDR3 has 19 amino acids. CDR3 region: CASSIRTSAYGGFGETQYF. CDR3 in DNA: TGTGCCAGCAGCATAAGGACTAGCGCTTACGGGGGGTTCGGGGAGACCCAGTACTTC.

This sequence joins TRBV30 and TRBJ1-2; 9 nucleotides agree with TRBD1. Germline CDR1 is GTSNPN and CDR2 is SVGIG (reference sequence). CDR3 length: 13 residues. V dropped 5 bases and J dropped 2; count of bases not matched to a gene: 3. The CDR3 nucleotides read TGTGCCTGGGGGACAGGGAGAAACTATGGCTACACCTTC. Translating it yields CAWGTGRNYGYTF.

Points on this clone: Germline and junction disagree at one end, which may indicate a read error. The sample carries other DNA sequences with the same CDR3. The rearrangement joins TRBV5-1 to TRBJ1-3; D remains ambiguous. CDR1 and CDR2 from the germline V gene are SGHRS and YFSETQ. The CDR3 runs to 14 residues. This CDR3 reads CASSPSRSGNTIYF. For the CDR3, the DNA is TGCGCCAGCAGCCCTAGTCGCTCTGGGAACACCATATATTTT.

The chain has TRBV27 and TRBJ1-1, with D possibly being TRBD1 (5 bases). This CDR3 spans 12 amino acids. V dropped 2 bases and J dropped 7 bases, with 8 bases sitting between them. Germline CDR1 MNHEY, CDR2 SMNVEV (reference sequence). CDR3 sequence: CASSLQGGEAFF. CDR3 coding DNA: TGTGCCAGCAGTTTACAGGGCGGTGAAGCTTTCTTT.

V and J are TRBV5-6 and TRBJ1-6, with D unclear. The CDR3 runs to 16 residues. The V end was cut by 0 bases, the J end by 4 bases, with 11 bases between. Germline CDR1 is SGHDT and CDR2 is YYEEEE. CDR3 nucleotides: TGTGCCAGCAGCTTGGTTGTGGCACAGTATAATTCACCCCTCCACTTT. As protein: CASSLVVAQYNSPLHF. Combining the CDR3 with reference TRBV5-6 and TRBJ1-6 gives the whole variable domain DAGVTQSPTHLIKTRGQQVTLRCSPKSGHDTVSWYQQALGQGPQFIFQYYEEEERQRGNFPDRFSGHQFPNYSSELNVNALLLGDSALYLCASSLVVAQYNSPLHFGNGTRLTVT.

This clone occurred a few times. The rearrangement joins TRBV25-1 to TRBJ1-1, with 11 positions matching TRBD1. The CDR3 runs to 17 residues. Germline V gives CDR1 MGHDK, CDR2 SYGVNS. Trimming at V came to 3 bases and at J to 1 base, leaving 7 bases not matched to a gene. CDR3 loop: CASSDRRTGGRNTEAFF. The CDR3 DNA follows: TGTGCCAGCAGTGACCGAAGGACAGGGGGCAGGAACACTGAAGCTTTCTTT.

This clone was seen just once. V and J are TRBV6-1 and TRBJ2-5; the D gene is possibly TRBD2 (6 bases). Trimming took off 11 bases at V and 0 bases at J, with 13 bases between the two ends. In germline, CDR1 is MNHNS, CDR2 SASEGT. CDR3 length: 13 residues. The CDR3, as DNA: TGTGCCTGCGCGGGGATGTACCAAGAGACCCAGTACTTC. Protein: CACAGMYQETQYF.

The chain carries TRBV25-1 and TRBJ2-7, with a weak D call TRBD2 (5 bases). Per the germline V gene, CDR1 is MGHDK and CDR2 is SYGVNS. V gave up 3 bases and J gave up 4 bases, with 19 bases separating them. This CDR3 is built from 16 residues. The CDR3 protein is CASSEIGSTGLYEQYF. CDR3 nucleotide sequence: TGTGCCAGCAGTGAGATTGGGAGCACGGGTCTTTACGAGCAGTACTTC.

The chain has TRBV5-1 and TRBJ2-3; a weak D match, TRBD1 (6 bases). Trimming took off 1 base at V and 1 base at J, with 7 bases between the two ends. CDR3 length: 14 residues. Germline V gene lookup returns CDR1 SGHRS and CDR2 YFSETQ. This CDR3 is CASSLRQGTDTQYF. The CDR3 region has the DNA TGCGCCAGCAGCTTGCGACAGGGCACAGATACGCAGTATTTT.

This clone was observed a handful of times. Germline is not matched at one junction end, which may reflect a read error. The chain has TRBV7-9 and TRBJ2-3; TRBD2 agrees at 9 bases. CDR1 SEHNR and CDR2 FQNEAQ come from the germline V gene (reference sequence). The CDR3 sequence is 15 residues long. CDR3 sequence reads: CSSSSGGGARDTQYF. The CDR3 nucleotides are TGTTCCAGCAGCTCGGGCGGGGGGGCCCGGGATACGCAGTATTTT.

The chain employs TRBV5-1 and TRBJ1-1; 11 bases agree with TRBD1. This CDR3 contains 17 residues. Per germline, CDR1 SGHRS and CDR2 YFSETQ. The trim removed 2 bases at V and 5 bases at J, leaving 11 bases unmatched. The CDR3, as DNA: TGCGCCAGCAGCTTAACCCCACCGGGACAGGGGGTTACTGAAGCTTTCTTT. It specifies CASSLTPPGQGVTEAFF.

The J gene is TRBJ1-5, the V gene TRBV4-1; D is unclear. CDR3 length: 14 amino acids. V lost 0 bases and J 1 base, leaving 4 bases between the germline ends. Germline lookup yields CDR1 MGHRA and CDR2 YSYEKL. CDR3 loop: CASSQEQSNQPQHF. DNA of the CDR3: TGCGCCAGCAGCCAAGAACAGAGCAATCAGCCCCAGCATTTT.

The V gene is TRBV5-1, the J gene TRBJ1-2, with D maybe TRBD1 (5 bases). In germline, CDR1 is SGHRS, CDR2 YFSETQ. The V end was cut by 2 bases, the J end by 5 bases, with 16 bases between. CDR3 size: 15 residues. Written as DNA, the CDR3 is TGCGCCAGCAGCTTCCCGGGCAGGGAAGAGTATGGCTACACCTTC. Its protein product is CASSFPGREEYGYTF.

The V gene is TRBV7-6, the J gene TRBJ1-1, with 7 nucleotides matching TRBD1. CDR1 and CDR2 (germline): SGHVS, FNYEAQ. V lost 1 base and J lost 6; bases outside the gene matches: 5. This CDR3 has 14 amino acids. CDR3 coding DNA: TGTGCCAGCAGCTTAGGACAGGGTTGGTCTGAAGCTTTCTTT. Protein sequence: CASSLGQGWSEAFF.

The CDR3 nucleotides read TGTGCCAGCAGTGAAGCGCCAATCAGGGCTGGTTCACCCCTCCACTTT. It encodes CASSEAPIRAGSPLHF. The V call is TRBV2, the J call TRBJ1-6; a possible D gene is TRBD1 (5 bases). Per the germline V gene, CDR1 is SNHLY and CDR2 is FYNNEI. V shed 0 bases and J shed 9 bases, with 15 bases lying between them. This CDR3 region has 16 residues.

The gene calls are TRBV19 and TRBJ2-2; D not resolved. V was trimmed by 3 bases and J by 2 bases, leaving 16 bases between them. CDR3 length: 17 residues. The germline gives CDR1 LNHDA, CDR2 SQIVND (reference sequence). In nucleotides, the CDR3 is TGTGCCAGTAGTATCGTCGCCGGGTACATAAACACCGGGGAGCTGTTTTTT. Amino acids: CASSIVAGYINTGELFF.

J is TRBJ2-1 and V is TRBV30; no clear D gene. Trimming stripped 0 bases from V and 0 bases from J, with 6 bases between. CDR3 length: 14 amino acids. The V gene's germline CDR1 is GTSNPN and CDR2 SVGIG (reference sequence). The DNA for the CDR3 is TGTGCCTGGAGTGTAGACTCCTCCTACAATGAGCAGTTCTTC. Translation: CAWSVDSSYNEQFF.

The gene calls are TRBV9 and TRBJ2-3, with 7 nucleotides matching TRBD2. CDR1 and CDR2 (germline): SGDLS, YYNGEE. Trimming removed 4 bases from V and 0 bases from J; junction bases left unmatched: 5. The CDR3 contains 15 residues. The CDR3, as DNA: TGTGCCAGCAGCCCCTCTAGCGGTAGCACAGATACGCAGTATTTT. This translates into CASSPSSGSTDTQYF. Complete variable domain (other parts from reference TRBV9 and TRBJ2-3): DSGVTQTPKHLITATGQRVTLRCSPRSGDLSVYWYQQSLDQGLQFLIQYYNGEERAKGNILERFSAQQFPDLHSELNLSSLELGDSALYFCASSPSSGSTDTQYFGPGTRLTVL.

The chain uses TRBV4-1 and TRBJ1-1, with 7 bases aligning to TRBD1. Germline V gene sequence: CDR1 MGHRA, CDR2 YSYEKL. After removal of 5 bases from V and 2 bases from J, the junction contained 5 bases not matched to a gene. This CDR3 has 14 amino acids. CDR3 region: CASSYDRANTEAFF. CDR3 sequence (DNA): TGCGCCAGCAGCTACGACAGGGCTAACACTGAAGCTTTCTTT.

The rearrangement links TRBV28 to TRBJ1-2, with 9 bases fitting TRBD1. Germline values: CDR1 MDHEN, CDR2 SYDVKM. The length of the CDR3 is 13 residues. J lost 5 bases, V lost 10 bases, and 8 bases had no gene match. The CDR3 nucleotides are TGTGCCACCACGACAGGGGGGCATTATGGCTACACCTTC. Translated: CATTTGGHYGYTF.